The clone carrying this T cell receptor (beta chain) was seen repeatedly, ten times or more. Its antigen is undetermined. Exclusion of a patient resulted from uncontrolled infection, other autoimmune disease, pregnancy or lactation. This CDR3 has 16 residues. Germline V gene data show CDR1 as MNHNS and CDR2 as SASEGT. V lost 6 bases to trimming and J lost 4 bases, with 20 bases between them. The data derive from a study of T cells in Graves' hyperthyroidism and ophthalmopathy. Whole-study results and caveats: Most clonotypes that expanded in the thyroid above 0.001 also showed up in blood. Median prediction lead before ophthalmopathy onset was 5 to 7 months with the model.

Authors of the study amplified TCR beta CDR3 regions from RNA transcripts. First-round RT-PCR with HTBI primers amplified the TCR CDR3 region. TCRdb redid the calling of the multiplex PCR reads with MiXCR, one entry per CDR3 protein. The top ten hold less than 15% of the sample, which has about 400,000 distinct CDR3 sequences, around a sixth seen once. Sequencing used blood. The chain couples TRBV6-1 to TRBJ2-3, with a possible D match to TRBD2 (6 bases). This sequence originates from a woman between 18 and 29 years old with Graves' hyperthyroidism. CDR3 in DNA: TGTGCCAGCAGCCCCCCGTGGGGGGAGGCTTCAGATACGCAGTATTTT. The encoded protein is CASSPPWGEASDTQYF.